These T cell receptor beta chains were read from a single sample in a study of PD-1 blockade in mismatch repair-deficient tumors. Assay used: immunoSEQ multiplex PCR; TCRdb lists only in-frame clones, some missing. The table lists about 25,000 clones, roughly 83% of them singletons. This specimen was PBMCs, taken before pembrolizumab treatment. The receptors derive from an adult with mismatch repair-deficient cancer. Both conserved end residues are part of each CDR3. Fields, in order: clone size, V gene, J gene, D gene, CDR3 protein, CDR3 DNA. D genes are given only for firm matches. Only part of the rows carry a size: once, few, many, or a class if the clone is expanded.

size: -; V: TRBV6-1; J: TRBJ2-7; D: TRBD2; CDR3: CASSGGLVPYEQYF; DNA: TGTGCCAGCAGTGGGGGACTAGTCCCCTACGAGCAGTACTTC
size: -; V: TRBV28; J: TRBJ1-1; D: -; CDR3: CASSGGSNTEAFF; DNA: TGTGCCAGCTCGGGGGGCTCCAACACTGAAGCTTTCTTT
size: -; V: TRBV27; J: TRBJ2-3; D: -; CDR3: CASRLEGTDTQYF; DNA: TGTGCCAGCAGGCTGGAGGGCACAGATACGCAGTATTTT
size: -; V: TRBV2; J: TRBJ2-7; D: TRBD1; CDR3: CASSVFGTGVYEQYF; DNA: TGTGCCAGCAGTGTATTCGGGACAGGGGTTTACGAGCAGTACTTC
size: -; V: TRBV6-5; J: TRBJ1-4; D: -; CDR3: CASSYGGIYEKLFF; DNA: TGTGCCAGCAGTTATGGAGGCATCTATGAAAAACTGTTTTTT
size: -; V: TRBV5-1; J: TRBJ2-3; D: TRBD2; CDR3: CASSARGAGGLGTDTQYF; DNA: TGCGCCAGCAGCGCTCGCGGGGCGGGAGGACTTGGCACAGATACGCAGTATTTT
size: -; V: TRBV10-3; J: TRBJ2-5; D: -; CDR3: CAISSGGSVETQYF; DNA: TGTGCCATCAGCTCAGGTGGGAGCGTGGAGACCCAGTACTTC
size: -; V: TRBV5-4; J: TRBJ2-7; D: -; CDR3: CASSSGHLYEQYF; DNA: TGTGCCAGCAGCTCGGGACACCTCTACGAGCAGTACTTC
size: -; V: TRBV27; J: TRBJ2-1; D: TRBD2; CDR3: CASSLSGTSGRAHNEQFF; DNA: TGTGCCAGCAGTTTATCGGGGACTAGCGGGAGGGCCCACAATGAGCAGTTCTTC
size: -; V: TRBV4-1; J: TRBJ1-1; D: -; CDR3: CASSQGGFAEAFF; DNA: TGCGCCAGCAGCCAAGGAGGGTTTGCTGAAGCTTTCTTT
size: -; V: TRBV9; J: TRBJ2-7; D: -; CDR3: CASSPRGGLTGIYEQYF; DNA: TGTGCCAGCAGCCCGCGAGGTGGACTGACTGGAATCTACGAGCAGTACTTC
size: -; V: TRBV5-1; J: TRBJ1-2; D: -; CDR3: CASSFNGDGYTF; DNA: TGCGCCAGCAGCTTTAATGGAGATGGCTACACCTTC
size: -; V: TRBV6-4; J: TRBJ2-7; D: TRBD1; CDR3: CASSDSDRGEQYF; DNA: TGTGCCAGCAGTGACTCGGACAGGGGCGAGCAGTACTTC
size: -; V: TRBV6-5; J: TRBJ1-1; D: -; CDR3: CASSYSRTVNTEAFF; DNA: TGTGCCAGCAGTTACTCTAGGACTGTGAACACTGAAGCTTTCTTT
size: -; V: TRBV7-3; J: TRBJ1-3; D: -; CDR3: CASSLGRASGNTIYF; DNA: TGTGCCAGCAGCTTAGGTCGCGCGTCTGGAAACACCATATATTTT
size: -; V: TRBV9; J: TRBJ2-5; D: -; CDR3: CASSVDMAGLETQYF; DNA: TGTGCCAGCAGCGTAGATATGGCAGGCTTGGAGACCCAGTACTTC
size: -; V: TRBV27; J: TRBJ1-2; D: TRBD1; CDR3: CASSFVDRGLYGYTF; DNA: TGTGCCAGCAGTTTTGTGGACAGGGGATTATATGGCTACACCTTC
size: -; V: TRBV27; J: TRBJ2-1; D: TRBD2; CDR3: CASSSSSGTGYNEQFF; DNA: TGTGCCAGCAGTTCATCTAGCGGGACGGGGTACAATGAGCAGTTCTTC
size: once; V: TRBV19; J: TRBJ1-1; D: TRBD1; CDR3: CASFPGQGILRTEAFF; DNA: TGTGCCAGTTTTCCGGGACAGGGGATCTTAAGGACTGAAGCTTTCTTT
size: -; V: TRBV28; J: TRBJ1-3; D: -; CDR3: CASTLPVGGISGNTIYF; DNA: TGTGCCAGCACTCTCCCGGTGGGGGGGATCTCTGGAAACACCATATATTTT
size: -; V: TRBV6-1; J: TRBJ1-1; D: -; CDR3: CASSTVSEAFF; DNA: TGTGCCAGCAGTACGGTCTCTGAAGCTTTCTTT
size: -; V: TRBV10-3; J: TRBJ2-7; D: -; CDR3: CAISDSPGSYEQYF; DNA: TGTGCCATCAGTGACAGTCCGGGCTCCTACGAGCAGTACTTC
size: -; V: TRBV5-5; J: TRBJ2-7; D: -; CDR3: CASSQDREGDEQYF; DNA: TGTGCCAGCAGCCAGGACAGGGAGGGCGACGAGCAGTACTTC
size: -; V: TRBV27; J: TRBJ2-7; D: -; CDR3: CASSLSGQYYYEQYF; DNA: TGTGCCAGCAGTCTAAGCGGACAGTATTACTACGAGCAGTACTTC
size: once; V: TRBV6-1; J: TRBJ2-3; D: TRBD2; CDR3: CASTTSGSGTDTQYF; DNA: TGTGCCAGCACTACTAGCGGGAGTGGCACAGATACGCAGTATTTT
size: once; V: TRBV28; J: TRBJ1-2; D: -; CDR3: CASSLEFRGNYGYTF; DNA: TGTGCCAGCAGTTTAGAATTCAGGGGCAACTATGGCTACACCTTC
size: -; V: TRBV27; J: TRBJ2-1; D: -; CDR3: CASSSWTARLANEQFF; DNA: TGTGCCAGCAGTTCCTGGACAGCGCGACTAGCCAATGAGCAGTTCTTC
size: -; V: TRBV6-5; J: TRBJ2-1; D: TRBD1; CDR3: CASTVRGQYNEQFF; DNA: TGTGCCAGCACCGTACGGGGACAGTACAATGAGCAGTTCTTC
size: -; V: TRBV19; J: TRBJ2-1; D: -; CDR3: CASSYSSSYNEQFF; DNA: TGTGCCAGTAGTTACAGTAGCTCCTACAATGAGCAGTTCTTC
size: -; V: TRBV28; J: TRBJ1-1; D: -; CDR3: CASSFVRGPNTEAFF; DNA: TGTGCCAGCAGTTTTGTCAGGGGCCCGAACACTGAAGCTTTCTTT
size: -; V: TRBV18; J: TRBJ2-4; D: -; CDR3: CASSPELAKNIQYF; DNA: TGTGCCAGCTCACCGGAGCTAGCCAAAAACATTCAGTACTTC
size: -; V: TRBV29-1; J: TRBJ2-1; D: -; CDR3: CSVEDPQSRRFDEQFF; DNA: TGCAGCGTTGAAGATCCCCAATCGAGGCGTTTCGATGAGCAGTTCTTC
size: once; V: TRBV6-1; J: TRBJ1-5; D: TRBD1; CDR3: CASSGPTGGKISSNQPQHF; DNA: TGTGCCAGCAGTGGACCGACAGGGGGAAAGATTAGTAGCAATCAGCCCCAGCATTTT
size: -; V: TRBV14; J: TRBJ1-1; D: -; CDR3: CASSRETNTEAFF; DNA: TGTGCCAGCAGCCGGGAGACAAACACTGAAGCTTTCTTT
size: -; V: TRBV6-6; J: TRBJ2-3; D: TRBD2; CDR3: CASSYGLAGTDTQYF; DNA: TGTGCCAGCAGTTACGGCCTAGCGGGCACAGATACGCAGTATTTT
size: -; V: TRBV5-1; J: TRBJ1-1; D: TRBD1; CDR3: CASSSGQAVNTEAFF; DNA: TGCGCCAGCAGCTCAGGACAGGCCGTGAACACTGAAGCTTTCTTT
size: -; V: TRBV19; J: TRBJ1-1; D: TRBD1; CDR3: CASSRDRGRLAEAFF; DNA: TGTGCCAGTAGTAGGGACAGGGGCCGTTTGGCTGAAGCTTTCTTT
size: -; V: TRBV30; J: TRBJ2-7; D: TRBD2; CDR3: CAWSGGLAGVGREEQYF; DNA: TGTGCCTGGAGTGGTGGACTAGCGGGAGTTGGGAGAGAAGAGCAGTACTTC
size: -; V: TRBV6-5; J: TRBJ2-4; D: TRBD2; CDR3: CASSRRDYDIQYF; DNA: TGTGCCAGCAGCCGCCGGGACTACGACATTCAGTACTTC
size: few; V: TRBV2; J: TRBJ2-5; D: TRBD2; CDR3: CASVFGLGISQETQYF; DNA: TGTGCCAGCGTATTCGGACTAGGGATAAGCCAAGAGACCCAGTACTTC
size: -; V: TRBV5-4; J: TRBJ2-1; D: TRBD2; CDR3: CASSLGLAGFNEQFF; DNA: TGTGCCAGCAGCTTGGGACTAGCGGGATTCAATGAGCAGTTCTTC
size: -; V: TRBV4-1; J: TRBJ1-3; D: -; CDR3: CASSQRGYSGNTIYF; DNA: TGCGCCAGCAGCCAGAGGGGGTACTCTGGAAACACCATATATTTT
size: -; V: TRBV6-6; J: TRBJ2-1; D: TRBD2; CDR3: CASILAGEAYNEQFF; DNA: TGTGCCAGCATCTTAGCGGGAGAGGCCTACAATGAGCAGTTCTTC
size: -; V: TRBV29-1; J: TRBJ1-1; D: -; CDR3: CSVVPLQAVTEAFF; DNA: TGCAGCGTGGTGCCCTTACAGGCCGTCACTGAAGCTTTCTTT
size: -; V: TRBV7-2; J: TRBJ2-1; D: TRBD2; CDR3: CASSFFSGSNYEQFF; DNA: TGTGCCAGCAGCTTTTTTAGCGGGAGCAACTATGAGCAGTTCTTC
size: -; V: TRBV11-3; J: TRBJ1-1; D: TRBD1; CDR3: CASSQDRANTEAFF; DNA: TGTGCCAGCAGCCAGGACAGGGCGAACACTGAAGCTTTCTTT
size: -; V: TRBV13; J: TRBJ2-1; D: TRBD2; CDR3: CASSARLAEAYNEQFF; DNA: TGTGCCAGCAGCGCGAGACTAGCGGAGGCTTACAATGAGCAGTTCTTC
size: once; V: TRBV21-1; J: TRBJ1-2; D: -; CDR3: CASSKDLPGQGFGYTF; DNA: TGTGCCAGCAGCAAAGATCTTCCGGGACAGGGATTTGGCTACACCTTC
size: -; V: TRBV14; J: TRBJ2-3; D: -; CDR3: CASSQEVGGLSTDTQYF; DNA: TGTGCCAGCAGCCAAGAGGTGGGGGGACTCAGCACAGATACGCAGTATTTT